A single sample is the source of the 6 T cell receptor beta chains below, sequenced in a study of regulatory and conventional T cells in RAG deficiency. Clones were sequenced by immunoSEQ multiplex PCR, and TCRdb holds only the in-frame ones, with some missing. In the table there are tens of thousands of clones, around 90% of which are singletons. Regulatory T cells were sorted from blood as CD4+ CD25-high CD127-low cells. These data also formed part of another study, on regulatory T cells. Per that paper: The PCR used 52 TRBV and 13 TRBJ primers.

Source material: Tregs sorted from blood. Source of these receptors: a human donor in good health.

The chain couples TRBV5-6 to TRBJ2-1, with no clear D. Between the trimmed V and J ends, which lost 0 bases and 0 bases, there was a span of 19 bases. The germline V gene has CDR1 SGHDT and CDR2 YYEEEE. CDR3 length equals 19 residues. CDR3 loop: CASSLGRQDLRSSYNEQFF. The CDR3 coding sequence is TGTGCCAGCAGCTTGGGGCGGCAGGACCTAAGGAGCTCCTACAATGAGCAGTTCTTC.

The chain combines TRBV9 with TRBJ1-6; D may be TRBD1 (5 bases). The CDR3 runs to 12 residues. The V and J ends lost 1 base and 9 bases respectively, with 5 bases between them. CDR1 and CDR2 from the germline V gene are SGDLS and YYNGEE. CDR3 nucleotide sequence: TGTGCCAGCAGCGTACAGGGTTCACCCCTCCACTTT. This sequence encodes CASSVQGSPLHF.

V is TRBV10-3 and J is TRBJ2-1; perhaps TRBD2 as D (6 bases). V was pared by 2 bases and J by 6 bases, with 20 bases between. Germline CDR1 ENHRY, CDR2 SYGVKD. This CDR3 has 17 residues. CDR3 nucleotides: TGTGCCATCAGTGAGCGCTCTATGACTAGTATGGTCAATGAGCAGTTCTTC. Amino acid sequence: CAISERSMTSMVNEQFF.

The count of this clone is one. The CDR3 DNA reads as TGTGCCAGCAGTCGGTGGGGGGGGTCCTACAATGAGCAGTTCTTC. Protein sequence: CASSRWGGSYNEQFF. The chain has TRBV27 and TRBJ2-1, with 7 bases fitting TRBD2. Germline-derived CDR1 and CDR2 are MNHEY and SMNVEV (reference sequence). This CDR3 is built from 15 residues. Germline trimming cut 5 bases from V and 1 base from J; bases unmatched to any gene: 5.

This chain joins TRBV9 and TRBJ2-1, with D tentatively TRBD1 or TRBD2 (5 bases each). With 3 bases removed from V and 0 bases from J, the gap between germline ends came to 25 bases. Per germline, CDR1 SGDLS and CDR2 YYNGEE. The CDR3 is made up of 20 amino acids. The CDR3 nucleotides read TGTGCCAGCAGCGCCCAAGTGGGCAGCTGGGGGAGAAGCTCCTACAATGAGCAGTTCTTC. Protein sequence: CASSAQVGSWGRSSYNEQFF.

The rearrangement uses TRBV5-1 and TRBJ2-7; the match to TRBD2 covers 9 bases. The CDR3 totals 15 residues. Germline values: CDR1 SGHRS, CDR2 YFSETQ. V lost 0 bases to trimming and J lost 4 bases; unmatched junction nucleotides: 5. CDR3 protein: CASSLVGGGDYEQYF. DNA of the CDR3: TGCGCCAGCAGCTTGGTGGGCGGGGGGGATTACGAGCAGTACTTC.